Listed here is a single T cell receptor beta chain. V dropped 5 bases and J dropped 0 bases, with 17 bases sitting between them. This CDR3 spans 16 amino acids. From germline, CDR1 is DFQATT and CDR2 SNEGSKA (reference sequence). This specimen comes from a study of spatial heterogeneity in lung cancer. Turning to the study itself: Each time, sequencing found more beta-chain sequences than alpha-chain sequences. Every unique TCR and UMI combination, on average, appeared more than ten times in raw reads.

Time point noted: sample taken at primary tumor resection. Researchers sequenced whole RNA taken from tumor, nontumor lung or frozen PBMC without sorting. Samples were donated by 72 untreated early-stage non-small cell lung cancer patients. Unique molecular identifiers, one per molecule, were present on every TCR cDNA molecule. One entry per CDR3 protein results from TCRdb running MiXCR on the 5' RACE reads. The sample yields 3,000 to 4,500 distinct CDR3 sequences, around 16% seen once. The sequencing used PBMCs, collected at surgery. This TCR derives from a male donor with early-stage non-small cell lung cancer. V usage is TRBV20-1 and J usage is TRBJ2-1; weak D call: TRBD1 (6 bases). CDR3 DNA: TGCAGTGCTCCCGGTCGACAGGCGAGCTCCTACAATGAGCAGTTCTTC. Translated, it gives CSAPGRQASSYNEQFF.